This entry lists 13 T cell receptor beta chains sequenced from one sample in a study of T cells in Graves' hyperthyroidism and ophthalmopathy. RNA transcripts gave rise to amplified TCR beta CDR3 regions. When the TCR CDR3 underwent first-round RT-PCR, the HTBI primer set was used. TCRdb re-derived calls from the multiplex PCR reads in MiXCR, one entry per CDR3 protein. This sample has approximately 370,000 distinct CDR3 sequences, with approximately 18% found just once. The sequencing sample was made of blood. Every receptor here comes from a woman aged 25 to 39 with Graves' hyperthyroidism that later progressed to Graves' ophthalmopathy.

The chain links TRBV3-1 to TRBJ2-7, with 13 bases matching TRBD2. J lost 3 bases, V lost 4 bases, and 3 bases had no gene match. The CDR3 runs to 15 residues. The germline CDR1 and CDR2 sequences are LGHDT and YNNKEL (reference sequence). This CDR3 is CASSLRTSGGYEQYF. For the CDR3, the DNA is TGTGCCAGCAGCCTGAGGACTAGCGGGGGCTACGAGCAGTACTTC.

The rearrangement links TRBV2 to TRBJ1-1, with D unclear. Germline V gives CDR1 SNHLY, CDR2 FYNNEI. The CDR3 loop spans 12 amino acids. V was clipped by 3 bases and J by 9 bases, with 11 bases between them. The CDR3 DNA follows: TGTGCCAGCAGTGAGGTATTGGTTCAAGCTTTCTTT. Translating gives CASSEVLVQAFF. The variable domain in full, completed from reference TRBV2 and TRBJ1-1, reads EPEVTQTPSHQVTQMGQEVILRCVPISNHLYFYWYRQILGQKVEFLVSFYNNEISEKSEIFDDQFSVERPDGSNFTLKIRSTKLEDSAMYFCASSEVLVQAFFGQGTRLTVV.

This clonotype was recorded at least ten times. This rearrangement joins TRBV12-3 or TRBV12-4 to TRBJ2-6; TRBD1 matches 8 bases. This CDR3 spans 18 amino acids. J was trimmed by 0 bases and V by 1 base; bases with no gene match: 5. The CDR3 nucleotides read TGTGCCAGCAGTTTAGGGCAGGGGGCCTACTCTGGGGCCAACGTCCTGACTTTC. This sequence encodes CASSLGQGAYSGANVLTF.

In its sample, this clonotype was seen many times. The rearrangement joins TRBV20-1 to TRBJ2-2, with D possibly matching TRBD2 (6 bases). Germline CDR1 reads DFQATT; CDR2 reads SNEGSKA (reference sequence). The V end lost 1 base, the J end lost 2 bases, and 8 bases lay between the germline ends. The CDR3 totals 14 residues. The CDR3 is CSARAGTNTGELFF. The CDR3 nucleotides are TGCAGTGCTAGAGCCGGGACTAACACCGGGGAGCTGTTTTTT.

This clonotype has a count of ten or more. CDR3 residues: CSAGDRGSGQPQHF. Written as DNA, the CDR3 is TGCAGTGCGGGGGACAGGGGTTCAGGTCAGCCCCAGCATTTT. The rearrangement links TRBV20-1 to TRBJ1-5; 10 bases fit TRBD1. The ends lost 6 bases at V and 6 bases at J; junction bases unmatched: 8. Germline CDR1 and CDR2: DFQATT and SNEGSKA (reference sequence). The CDR3 is 14 residues long.

Remarks on this clonotype: Because the CDR3 is missing its conserved closing phenylalanine or tryptophan, this is likely a read error. CDR3 residues: CSARELTTGALREQYL. The CDR3 DNA reads TGCAGTGCTAGAGAACTAACGACAGGGGCCTTGCGCGAGCAGTACCTC. The genes are TRBV20-1 and TRBJ2-7; 8 nucleotides align to TRBD1. The germline V gene has CDR1 DFQATT and CDR2 SNEGSKA (reference sequence). V dropped 0 bases and J dropped 6; count of bases not matched to a gene: 13. The CDR3 is 16 residues long.

The chain links TRBV2 to TRBJ1-2; the match to TRBD1 covers 7 bases. Germline trimming cut 6 bases from V and 4 bases from J; bases unmatched to any gene: 8. Germline assignment: CDR1 SNHLY and CDR2 FYNNEI. The length of the CDR3 is 14 residues. The CDR3 DNA reads TGTGCCAGCAGCCCACAGGGGTTTAGCTATGGCTACACCTTC. It specifies CASSPQGFSYGYTF.

This clonotype was picked up many times. The rearrangement links TRBV10-3 to TRBJ2-7; TRBD1 might be the D (5 bases). Germline V lookup: CDR1 ENHRY, CDR2 SYGVKD. The CDR3 runs 13 residues. V was trimmed by 2 bases and J by 5 bases, leaving 10 bases between them. CDR3 in DNA: TGTGCCATCAGTGAGGGGGCGAACGACGAGCAGTACTTC. Translating it yields CAISEGANDEQYF.

This clonotype turned up a few times. The CDR3 loop is CASSYERGTGELFF. Written as DNA, the CDR3 is TGCGCCAGCAGCTATGAGCGGGGCACCGGGGAGCTGTTTTTT. The genes are TRBV5-1 and TRBJ2-2; 7 bases agree with TRBD2. Germline V CDR1 and CDR2: SGHRS, YFSETQ. The trim removed 3 bases at V and 4 bases at J, leaving 3 bases unmatched. The CDR3 is 14 residues long. The entire variable domain, with the rest obtained from reference TRBV5-1 and TRBJ2-2, is as follows: KAGVTQTPRYLIKTRGQQVTLSCSPISGHRSVSWYQQTPGQGLQFLFEYFSETQRNKGNFPGRFSGRQFSNSRSEMNVSTLELGDSALYLCASSYERGTGELFFGEGSRLTVL.

Remarks on this clonotype: Compared with germline, one end of the junction differs, possibly owing to a read error. The gene calls are TRBV3-1 and TRBJ2-3, with D possibly matching TRBD2 (5 bases). Germline V CDR1 and CDR2: LGHDT, YNNKEL (reference sequence). CDR3 length: 16 amino acids. The CDR3 DNA is TGTGCCAGCAGCCCCCGGGGTCCTTCAAGCACAGATACGCGGTATTTT. This gives the protein CASSPRGPSSTDTRYF.

The chain has TRBV9 and TRBJ1-3, with D unresolved. Trimming stripped 3 bases from V and 10 bases from J, with 14 bases between. The CDR3 sequence is 13 residues long. Germline V gene data show CDR1 as SGDLS and CDR2 as YYNGEE. The DNA for the CDR3 is TGTGCCAGCAGCGGCCATGGCGGGAGTACCATATATTTT. It codes for CASSGHGGSTIYF.

This clonotype has a count of ten or more. This chain joins TRBV3-1 and TRBJ2-1; tentatively, D is TRBD2 (6 bases). Trimming pared 1 base from V and 4 bases from J, leaving 11 bases between. The CDR3 contains 15 residues. The V gene's germline CDR1 is LGHDT and CDR2 YNNKEL (reference sequence). CDR3 bases: TGTGCCAGCAGCCAAGGGGGAGGCCCTTACAATGAGCAGTTCTTC. This sequence encodes CASSQGGGPYNEQFF.

This clonotype has at least ten counts. The rearrangement joins TRBV6-1 to TRBJ1-5; D remains ambiguous. Trimming took 0 bases from V and 2 from J, leaving 8 bases between them. The CDR3 spans 15 residues. CDR1 and CDR2 from the germline V gene are MNHNS and SASEGT. The CDR3 spells CASSEADGRNQPQHF. The DNA for the CDR3 is TGTGCCAGCAGTGAAGCGGACGGACGCAATCAGCCCCAGCATTTT.